This T cell receptor (beta chain) derives from a study of blood T cell repertoires in COVID-19. On the study more broadly: The origin of the acute and convalescent COVID-19 samples was the United States, Italy and Spain. T cells, B-cell-depleted T cells, or PBMCs supplied cDNA or gDNA.

Germline V gene sequence: CDR1 SGHVS, CDR2 FQNEAQ. This CDR3 region has 13 residues. The V end was cut by 4 bases, the J end by 7 bases, with 13 bases between. A few counts support this clone. Original processing methods: Scientists estimated how many nucleated cells there were by amplifying reference gene primers. Sequenced by immunoSEQ multiplex PCR; TCRdb stores in-frame clones only, minus some. V, J and clone size were drawn from that table, and D and trimming were deduced from the DNA. Of roughly 100,000 clones in the sample, around 83% were seen once. This TCR derives from a woman of 80 years or more with acute or convalescent COVID-19. The sequencing sample was made of peripheral blood. The V and J genes are TRBV7-8 and TRBJ1-1, with TRBD1 as a possible D gene (6 bases). For the CDR3, the DNA is TGTGCCAGCAGCTCTACAGGGCCAAATGAAGCTTTCTTT. Translation gives CASSSTGPNEAFF.